This T cell receptor beta chain is drawn from a study of vaccination and CD4 T cells after COVID-19. Across the study: At a median around 70 days (range 14 to 241) after dose two, post-vaccine samples were obtained.

The time point: late sampling 161 to 241 days after vaccination in a few convalescent patients. The treatment: approximately 10-day PBMC culture with coronavirus spike peptide pools or control peptides (ViraFEST assay). Each of days 3 and 7 saw half the medium replaced by fresh IL-2 medium. The length of the CDR3 is 14 residues. Germline CDR1 and CDR2: MDHEN and SYDVKM. Trimming removed 3 bases from V and 10 bases from J, with 13 bases in between. Sequencing of DNA taken from cultured CD4+ T cells relied on the Oncomine TCR Beta short-read assay. TCRdb recomputed calls from the PCR reads with MiXCR, one row per CDR3 protein. The sample lists about 22,000 distinct CDR3 sequences; around 37% were seen once. This clonotype was seen a handful of times. Its antigen is not identified.

The chain combines TRBV28 with TRBJ1-6; no clear D. Sequenced here: CD4+ T cells from blood, cultured in vitro, sampled about 7 months after SARS-CoV-2 vaccination. The clonotype comes from a human donor who had recovered from COVID-19. The DNA for the CDR3 is TGTGCCAGCAGTTTTCGGTACGCGGGATCACCCCTCCACTTT. It specifies CASSFRYAGSPLHF.